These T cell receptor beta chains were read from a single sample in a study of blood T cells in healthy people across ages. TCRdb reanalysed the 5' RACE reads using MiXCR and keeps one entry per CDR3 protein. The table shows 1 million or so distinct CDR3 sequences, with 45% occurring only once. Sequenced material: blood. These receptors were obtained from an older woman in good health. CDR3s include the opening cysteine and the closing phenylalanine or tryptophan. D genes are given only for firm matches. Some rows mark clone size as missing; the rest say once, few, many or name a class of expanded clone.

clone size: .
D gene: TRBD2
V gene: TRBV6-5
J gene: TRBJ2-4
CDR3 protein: CATGLAGPKNIQYF
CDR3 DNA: TGTGCCACAGGACTAGCGGGACCCAAAAACATTCAGTACTTC

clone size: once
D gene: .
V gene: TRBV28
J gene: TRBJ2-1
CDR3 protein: CASSYRVEQFF
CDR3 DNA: TGTGCCAGCAGTTATAGGGTAGAGCAGTTCTTC

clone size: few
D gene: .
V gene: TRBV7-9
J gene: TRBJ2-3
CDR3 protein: CASSLSRGLADHTQYF
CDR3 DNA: TGTGCCAGCAGTCTCTCAAGGGGGCTAGCGGACCATACGCAGTATTTT

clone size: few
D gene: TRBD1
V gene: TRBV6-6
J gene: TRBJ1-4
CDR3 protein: CASSHGRGREKLFF
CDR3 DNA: TGTGCCAGCAGCCATGGTAGGGGGCGAGAAAAACTGTTTTTT

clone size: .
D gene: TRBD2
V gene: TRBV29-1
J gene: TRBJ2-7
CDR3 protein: CSVGLAGGAYEQYF
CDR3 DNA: TGCAGCGTTGGACTAGCGGGAGGTGCCTACGAGCAGTACTTC

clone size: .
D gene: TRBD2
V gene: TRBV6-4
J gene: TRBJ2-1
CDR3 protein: CASSILAGAHGEQFF
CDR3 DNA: TGTGCCAGCAGTATTCTAGCGGGAGCCCACGGTGAGCAGTTCTTC

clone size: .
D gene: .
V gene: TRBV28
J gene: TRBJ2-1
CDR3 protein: CASSVGFSCNEQFF
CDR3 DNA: TGTGCCAGCAGTGTAGGGTTCTCCTGCAATGAGCAGTTCTTC

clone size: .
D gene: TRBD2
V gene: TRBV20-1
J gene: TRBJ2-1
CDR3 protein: CSARKLTSGPTNSYNEQFF
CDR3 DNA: TGCAGTGCTAGAAAACTCACTAGCGGACCCACCAACTCCTACAATGAGCAGTTCTTC

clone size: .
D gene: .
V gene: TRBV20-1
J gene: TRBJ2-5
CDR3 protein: CSAGGTGFRETQYF
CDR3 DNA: TGCAGTGCCGGGGGAACAGGCTTTCGCGAGACCCAGTACTTC

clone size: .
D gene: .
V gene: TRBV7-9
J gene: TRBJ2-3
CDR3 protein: CASSLASGATDTQYF
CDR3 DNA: TGTGCCAGCAGCTTAGCTAGCGGCGCCACAGATACGCAGTATTTT

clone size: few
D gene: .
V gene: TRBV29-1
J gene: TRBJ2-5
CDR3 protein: CSVDAGLQETQYF
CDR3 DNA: TGCAGCGTTGACGCCGGGCTCCAAGAGACCCAGTACTTC

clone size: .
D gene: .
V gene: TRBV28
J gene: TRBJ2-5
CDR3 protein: CASSSLSSPSHQETQYF
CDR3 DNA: TGTGCCAGCAGTAGTCTTTCCTCTCCGTCCCACCAAGAGACCCAGTACTTC

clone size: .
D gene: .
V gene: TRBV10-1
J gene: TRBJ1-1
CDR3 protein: CASSEAPTNTEAFF
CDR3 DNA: TGCGCCAGCAGTGAGGCTCCCACTAACACTGAAGCTTTCTTT

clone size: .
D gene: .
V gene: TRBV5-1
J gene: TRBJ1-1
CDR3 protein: CASTGTNTEAFF
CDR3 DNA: TGCGCCAGCACAGGGACTAACACTGAAGCTTTCTTT

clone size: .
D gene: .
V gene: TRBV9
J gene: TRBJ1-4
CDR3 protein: CASSARGGKLFF
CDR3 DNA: TGTGCCAGCAGCGCTAGAGGTGGAAAACTGTTTTTT

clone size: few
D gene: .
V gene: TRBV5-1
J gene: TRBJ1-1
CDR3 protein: CASRVDVTTEAFF
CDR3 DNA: TGCGCCAGCAGGGTGGATGTGACCACTGAAGCTTTCTTT

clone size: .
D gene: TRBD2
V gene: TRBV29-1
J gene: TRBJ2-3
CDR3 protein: CSVVPSGRKRTDTQYF
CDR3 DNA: TGCAGCGTTGTTCCGAGCGGGAGGAAACGCACAGATACGCAGTATTTT

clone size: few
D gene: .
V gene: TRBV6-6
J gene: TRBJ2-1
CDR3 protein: CASSYRDEQFF
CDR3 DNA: TGTGCCAGCAGTTATAGAGATGAGCAGTTCTTC

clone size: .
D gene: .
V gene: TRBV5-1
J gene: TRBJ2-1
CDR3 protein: CASSLGPGAAGSYNEQFF
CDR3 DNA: TGCGCCAGCAGCTTGGGGCCGGGGGCTGCGGGCTCCTACAATGAGCAGTTCTTC

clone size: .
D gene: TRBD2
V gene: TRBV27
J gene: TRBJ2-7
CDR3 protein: CASIDRLAGNNEQYF
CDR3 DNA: TGTGCCAGCATTGACAGACTAGCGGGAAACAATGAGCAGTACTTC

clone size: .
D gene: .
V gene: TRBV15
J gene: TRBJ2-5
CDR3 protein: CATSRDPARTRWETQYF
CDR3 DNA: TGTGCCACCAGCAGAGATCCGGCCAGAACGAGATGGGAGACCCAGTACTTC

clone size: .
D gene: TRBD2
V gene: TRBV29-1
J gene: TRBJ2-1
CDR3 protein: CSVRISGKRNEQFF
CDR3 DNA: TGCAGCGTGCGGATTAGCGGGAAGAGGAATGAGCAGTTCTTC

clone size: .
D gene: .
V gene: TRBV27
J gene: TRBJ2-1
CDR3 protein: CASLSDYPSYNEQFF
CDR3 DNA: TGTGCCAGCCTTTCCGACTATCCCTCCTACAATGAGCAGTTCTTC

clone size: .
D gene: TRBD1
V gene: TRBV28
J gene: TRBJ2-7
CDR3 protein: CASSLFGVWTGTNEQYF
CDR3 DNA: TGTGCCAGCAGTTTATTCGGGGTTTGGACAGGGACGAACGAGCAGTACTTC

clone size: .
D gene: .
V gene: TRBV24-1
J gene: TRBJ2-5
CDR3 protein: CATSDPGQPPGTQYF
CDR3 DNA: TGTGCCACCAGTGATCCCGGACAGCCTCCCGGGACCCAGTACTTC

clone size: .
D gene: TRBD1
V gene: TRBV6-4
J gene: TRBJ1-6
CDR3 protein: CASRGQGPESPLHF
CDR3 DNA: TGTGCCAGCCGGGGACAGGGACCAGAATCACCCCTCCACTTT

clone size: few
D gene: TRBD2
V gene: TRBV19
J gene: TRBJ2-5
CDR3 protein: CASSKGLAGIQETQYF
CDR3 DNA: TGTGCCAGTAGTAAGGGACTAGCGGGGATCCAAGAGACCCAGTACTTC

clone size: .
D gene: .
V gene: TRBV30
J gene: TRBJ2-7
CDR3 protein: CAGRGVSYEQYF
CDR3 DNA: TGTGCCGGCCGCGGTGTCTCCTACGAGCAGTACTTC

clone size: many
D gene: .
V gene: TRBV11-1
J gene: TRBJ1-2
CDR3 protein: CASSVEDGYGYTF
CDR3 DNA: TGTGCCAGCAGCGTAGAGGACGGATATGGCTACACCTTC

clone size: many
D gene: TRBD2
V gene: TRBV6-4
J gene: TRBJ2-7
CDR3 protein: CATPAGTTEYEQYF
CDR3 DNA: TGTGCCACCCCCGCTGGGACTACCGAATACGAGCAGTACTTC

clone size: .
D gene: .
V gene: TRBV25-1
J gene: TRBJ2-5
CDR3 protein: CASSGQGLETQYF
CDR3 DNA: TGTGCCAGCAGTGGACAGGGACTAGAGACCCAGTACTTC

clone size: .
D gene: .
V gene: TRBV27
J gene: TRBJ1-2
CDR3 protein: CASSLRLEKGLNYGYTF
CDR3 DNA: TGTGCCAGCAGTTTAAGGTTGGAAAAGGGGCTTAACTATGGCTACACCTTC

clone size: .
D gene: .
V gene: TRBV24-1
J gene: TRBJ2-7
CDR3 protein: CATMIRDIFYEQYF
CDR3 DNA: TGTGCCACCATGATCCGGGACATCTTTTACGAGCAGTACTTC

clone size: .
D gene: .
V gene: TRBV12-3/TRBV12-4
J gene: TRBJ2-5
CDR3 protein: CASSLTGQQYF
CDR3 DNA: TGTGCCAGCAGTTTGACAGGTCAGCAGTACTTC

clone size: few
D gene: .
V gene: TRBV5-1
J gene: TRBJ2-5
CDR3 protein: CASSLYGSGQETQYF
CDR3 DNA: TGCGCCAGCAGCTTGTACGGGAGTGGGCAAGAGACCCAGTACTTC

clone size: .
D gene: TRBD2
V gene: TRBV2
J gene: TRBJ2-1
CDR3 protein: CASSDPLAGAFNEQFF
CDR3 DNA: TGTGCCAGCAGTGACCCACTAGCGGGAGCTTTCAATGAGCAGTTCTTC

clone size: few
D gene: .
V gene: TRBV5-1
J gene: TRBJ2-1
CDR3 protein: CASSLGGPYNEQFF
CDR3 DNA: TGCGCCAGCAGCTTGGGGGGACCGTACAATGAGCAGTTCTTC

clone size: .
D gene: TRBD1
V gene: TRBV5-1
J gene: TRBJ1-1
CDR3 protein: CASRGTASGAFF
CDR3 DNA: TGCGCCAGCAGGGGGACAGCCTCGGGAGCTTTCTTT

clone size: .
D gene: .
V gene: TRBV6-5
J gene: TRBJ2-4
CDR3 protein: CASSPVGEGDKNIQYF
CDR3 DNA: TGTGCCAGCAGCCCCGTCGGGGAAGGGGACAAAAACATTCAGTACTTC

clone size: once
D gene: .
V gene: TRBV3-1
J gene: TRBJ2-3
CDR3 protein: CASSRTPSTDMQYF
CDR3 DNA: TGTGCCAGCAGTCGGACACCCAGCACAGATATGCAGTATTTT

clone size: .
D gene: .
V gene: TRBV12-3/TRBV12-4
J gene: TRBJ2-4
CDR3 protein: CASSSTGFKNIQYF
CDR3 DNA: TGTGCCAGCAGTTCCACGGGATTTAAAAACATTCAGTACTTC

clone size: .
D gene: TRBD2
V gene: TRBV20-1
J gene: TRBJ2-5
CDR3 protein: CSASLREGRSAHETQYF
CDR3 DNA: TGCAGTGCTAGCCTGCGGGAGGGCCGTTCAGCACACGAGACCCAGTACTTC

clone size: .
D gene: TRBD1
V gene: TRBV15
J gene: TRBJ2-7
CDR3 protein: CTTSRQGGSYEQYF
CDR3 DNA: TGTACCACCAGCAGACAGGGTGGGTCCTACGAGCAGTACTTC

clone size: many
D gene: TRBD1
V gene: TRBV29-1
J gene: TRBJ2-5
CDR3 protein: CSVENRGPRRGTQYF
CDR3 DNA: TGCAGCGTTGAGAACAGGGGGCCCAGAAGAGGGACCCAGTACTTC

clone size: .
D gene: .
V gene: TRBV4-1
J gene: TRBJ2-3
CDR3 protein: CASSLVEGRFTDTQYF
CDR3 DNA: TGCGCCAGCAGCTTGGTGGAGGGCCGGTTCACAGATACGCAGTATTTT

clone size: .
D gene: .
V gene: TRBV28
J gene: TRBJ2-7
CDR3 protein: CASSEPGPKSYEQYF
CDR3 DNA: TGTGCCAGCAGCGAACCGGGGCCTAAATCCTACGAGCAGTACTTC